The 8 T cell receptor beta chains given below trace back to one sample, sequenced in a study of a mutant IDH1 vaccine in newly diagnosed glioma. TCRdb's table, derived via immunoSEQ multiplex PCR, lists solely in-frame clones and lacks some. The sample lists 70,000 or so clones; 65% to 85% were seen once. Time point given: baseline, week 1 (first vaccination visit). Specified treatment: pre-vaccination baseline after standard-of-care therapy. The sequences come from peripheral blood mononuclear cells (PBMCs), collected from a glioma patient treated with radiotherapy, temozolomide or both. The source is a woman between 18 and 30 years old with glioma. Some clones in this sample may be carry-over from other donors' samples.

The gene calls are TRBV27 and TRBJ2-7, with no clear D. The V end lost 9 bases, the J end lost 4 bases, and 4 bases lay between the germline ends. Looked up from germline, CDR1 is MNHEY and CDR2 is SMNVEV (reference sequence). There are 9 residues in the CDR3. The CDR3 coding sequence is TGTGCCAGTGGGTACGAGCAGTACTTC. This encodes CASGYEQYF.

The chain is built from TRBV6-1 and TRBJ2-7; D gene unclear. The V gene's germline CDR1 is MNHNS and CDR2 SASEGT. The CDR3 spans 10 residues. Deletions cut 4 bases from V and 3 bases from J, with 1 base between. Here the CDR3 DNA reads TGTGCCAGCAGTGGCTACGAGCAGTACTTC. It encodes CASSGYEQYF.

This clone was seen a few times. The chain uses TRBV7-9 and TRBJ1-1; D ambiguous. Germline values: CDR1 SEHNR, CDR2 FQNEAQ (reference sequence). The V end lost 3 bases, the J end lost 4 bases, and 15 bases lay between the germline ends. This CDR3 has 15 amino acids. The CDR3 reads CASSFSRGLTTEAFF. Here the CDR3 DNA reads TGTGCCAGCAGCTTTAGTAGAGGACTTACCACTGAAGCTTTCTTT.

The genes are TRBV5-6 and TRBJ1-2; D not resolved. V lost 4 bases and J 3 bases, leaving 13 bases between the germline ends. Per germline, CDR1 SGHDT and CDR2 YYEEEE. This CDR3 region has 14 residues. CDR3 amino acids: CASSPRADYYGYTF. CDR3 coding DNA: TGTGCCAGCAGCCCTCGCGCAGATTACTATGGCTACACCTTC.

V usage is TRBV25-1 and J usage is TRBJ2-4; D unclear. The CDR3 runs to 15 residues. Trimming cost V 3 bases and J 0 bases, with 9 bases left between them. Looked up from germline, CDR1 is MGHDK and CDR2 is SYGVNS. The CDR3 nucleotides are TGTGCCAGCAGTGACGACCTCATAGCCAAAAACATTCAGTACTTC. Residues: CASSDDLIAKNIQYF.

This clone has more than one count but fewer than ten. V gene TRBV2 combines with J gene TRBJ1-5; D gene uncertain. CDR3 length equals 14 residues. Germline-derived CDR1 and CDR2 are SNHLY and FYNNEI. V lost 2 bases to trimming and J lost 2 bases, with 7 bases between them. CDR3: CASSERVGNQPQHF. CDR3 DNA: TGTGCCAGCAGTGAAAGGGTCGGCAATCAGCCCCAGCATTTT.

This clone qualifies as medium-sized. V and J are TRBV6-1 and TRBJ1-1, with 8 bases matching TRBD1. CDR3 length: 14 amino acids. CDR1 and CDR2 from the germline V gene are MNHNS and SASEGT. Germline trimming cut 4 bases from V and 4 bases from J; bases unmatched to any gene: 5. The DNA of the CDR3 is TGTGCCAGCAGTGTGACAGGGGAGGGCACTGAAGCTTTCTTT. Translated, it gives CASSVTGEGTEAFF.

The rearrangement uses TRBV5-4 and TRBJ1-1; D is perhaps TRBD1 (6 bases). Trimming stripped 4 bases from V and 3 bases from J, with 16 bases between. The CDR3 sequence is 15 residues long. Germline V gene lookup returns CDR1 SGHNT and CDR2 YYREEE (reference sequence). In DNA, the CDR3 is TGTGCCAGCAGCAAACCGGGACACGAGGACACTGAAGCTTTCTTT. This sequence encodes CASSKPGHEDTEAFF.